Below, 22 T cell receptor beta chains from the same sample are listed, as sequenced in a study of OX40 agonist ivuxolimab in advanced cancers. Library preparation used the immunoSEQ multiplex PCR assay. Here the immuneACCESS table is served through TCRdb, limited to in-frame sequences with V and J called. Missing clones are a known gap in these copies; in checked studies unresolved V genes cover under half, and the rest lacks a known reason. This sample has fewer than 200,000 clones in its table, and 90% to 95% of those were observed once. The ten most abundant clones make up around 0.31% of the sample. The specimen comprised CD4+ or CD8+ T cells sorted from blood, sampled in a trial of the OX40 agonist ivuxolimab. The receptors derive from an adult with an advanced solid tumor such as melanoma, head and neck, liver or kidney cancer.

The genes are TRBV9 and TRBJ1-2, with 7 bases matching TRBD1. The CDR3 runs 16 residues. Germline V lookup: CDR1 SGDLS, CDR2 YYNGEE. V lost 3 bases, J lost 4 bases, and 12 bases stayed unmatched. The CDR3 spells CASSAGGYGKFYGYTF. In nucleotides, the CDR3 is TGTGCCAGCAGCGCAGGGGGGTACGGAAAGTTCTATGGCTACACCTTC. Filled out from reference TRBV9 and TRBJ1-2, the complete variable domain reads DSGVTQTPKHLITATGQRVTLRCSPRSGDLSVYWYQQSLDQGLQFLIQYYNGEERAKGNILERFSAQQFPDLHSELNLSSLELGDSALYFCASSAGGYGKFYGYTFGSGTRLTVV.

The rearrangement links TRBV7-9 to TRBJ1-1; D unclear. Germline-derived CDR1 and CDR2 are SEHNR and FQNEAQ (reference sequence). V was cut by 6 bases and J by 3 bases, with 11 bases left in between. The CDR3 runs 13 residues. The CDR3 reads CASSPVGYTEAFF. CDR3 coding DNA: TGTGCCAGCAGTCCTGTAGGGTACACTGAAGCTTTCTTT.

V and J are TRBV6-5 and TRBJ2-7; TRBD2 agrees at 11 bases. The CDR3 loop spans 15 amino acids. Germline CDR1 and CDR2: MNHEY and SVGAGI. V lost 8 bases, J lost 0 bases, and 6 bases stayed unmatched. DNA of the CDR3: TGTGCCAGCGCTTTAGCGGGAGGGAGCTCCTACGAGCAGTACTTC. This translates into CASALAGGSSYEQYF.

The rearrangement links TRBV4-3 to TRBJ2-2; 7 bases are a match to TRBD1. This CDR3 comprises 15 residues. J gave up 5 bases and V 0 bases, and 3 bases lay outside the gene matches. From germline, CDR1 is LGHNA and CDR2 YSLEER. As DNA, the CDR3 is TGCGCCAGCAGCCAAGAAGGGGGCTGGACCGGGGAGCTGTTTTTT. This sequence encodes CASSQEGGWTGELFF.

This clone has a handful of counts. The rearrangement joins TRBV19 to TRBJ1-2, with no clear D. The CDR3 contains 12 residues. Germline V gene data show CDR1 as LNHDA and CDR2 as SQIVND (reference sequence). With 1 base removed from V and 5 bases from J, the gap between germline ends came to 5 bases. The chain's CDR3 is CASSIVRYGYTF. In DNA form, the CDR3 reads TGTGCCAGTAGTATAGTACGGTATGGCTACACCTTC.

Notes on this clone: Other DNA sequences in this sample translate to the same CDR3. V is TRBV6-6 and J is TRBJ2-3; D not certain. The CDR3 is 12 residues long. The ends were cut back, 2 bases at V and 5 bases at J, with 5 bases in the middle. Germline V gene lookup returns CDR1 MNHNY and CDR2 SVGAGI (reference sequence). DNA of the CDR3: TGTGCCAGCAGTTACCCGGGAGATACGCAGTATTTT. Translating gives CASSYPGDTQYF.

V gene TRBV7-9 combines with J gene TRBJ2-7; TRBD1 aligns across 7 bases. The CDR3 sequence is 16 residues long. After removal of 4 bases from V and 0 bases from J, the junction contained 9 bases not matched to a gene. CDR1 is SEHNR and CDR2 is FQNEAQ in the germline V gene (reference sequence). This CDR3 reads CASSSYTGQNSYEQYF. The DNA of the CDR3 is TGTGCCAGCAGCTCCTATACGGGACAGAACTCCTACGAGCAGTACTTC.

The chain uses TRBV27 and TRBJ2-7, with TRBD1 as a possible D gene (5 bases). V was cut by 8 bases and J by 0 bases, with 17 bases left in between. This CDR3 is 15 amino acids long. The germline V gene encodes CDR1 MNHEY and CDR2 SMNVEV (reference sequence). The CDR3 coding sequence is TGTGCCAGCCATAAGGGGCAGGGTTTCTCCTACGAGCAGTACTTC. Its protein is CASHKGQGFSYEQYF.

This sequence joins TRBV10-2 and TRBJ2-1; either TRBD1 or TRBD2 may fit D (5 bases each). The CDR3 sequence is 13 residues long. Deletions cut 10 bases from V and 3 bases from J, with 13 bases between. CDR1 WSHSY and CDR2 SAAADI come from the germline V gene. The CDR3 here is CAIRDAYYNEQFF. The CDR3 region has the DNA TGCGCCATCCGGGACGCGTACTACAATGAGCAGTTCTTC.

The rearrangement links TRBV29-1 to TRBJ2-7, with TRBD2 as a possible D gene (6 bases). Looked up from germline, CDR1 is SQVTM and CDR2 is ANQGSEA. V lost 7 bases and J lost 0, with 10 bases in between. The CDR3 runs to 12 residues. The CDR3 bases are TGCAGCGCACGGGGGAGCTCCTACGAGCAGTACTTC. Protein sequence: CSARGSSYEQYF.

The rearrangement uses TRBV9 and TRBJ1-6; D unresolved. The CDR3 loop spans 12 amino acids. Germline-derived CDR1 and CDR2 are SGDLS and YYNGEE. V shed 7 bases and J shed 5 bases, with 7 bases lying between them. CDR3 in amino acids: CASRADNSPLHF. CDR3 nucleotide sequence: TGTGCCAGCCGCGCGGATAATTCACCCCTCCACTTT. The complete variable domain, with remaining parts taken from reference TRBV9 and TRBJ1-6, reads DSGVTQTPKHLITATGQRVTLRCSPRSGDLSVYWYQQSLDQGLQFLIQYYNGEERAKGNILERFSAQQFPDLHSELNLSSLELGDSALYFCASRADNSPLHFGNGTRLTVT.

The rearrangement links TRBV6-6 to TRBJ1-1, with 7 bases lining up with TRBD1. CDR1 is MNHNY, CDR2 SVGAGI, per germline (reference sequence). This CDR3 has 14 residues. Trimming at V came to 3 bases and at J to 4 bases, leaving 5 bases not matched to a gene. The CDR3 nucleotides are TGTGCCAGCAGTTATAAACAGGGGACCACTGAAGCTTTCTTT. Amino acid sequence: CASSYKQGTTEAFF.

V and J are TRBV5-1 and TRBJ1-5; 11 nucleotides line up with TRBD1. Unmatched junction bases numbered 5, after V lost 0 bases and J lost 9 bases. The CDR3 runs to 15 residues. Germline CDR1 and CDR2: SGHRS and YFSETQ. The CDR3 sequence: CASSLDGTGGGPQHF. The CDR3 nucleotides read TGCGCCAGCAGCTTGGACGGGACAGGGGGTGGGCCCCAGCATTTT.

The gene calls are TRBV7-3 and TRBJ2-5; 10 bases are shared with TRBD2. The CDR3 length is 15 residues. V lost 5 bases, J lost 5 bases, and 8 bases stayed unmatched. In germline, CDR1 is SGHTA, CDR2 FQGTGA. The CDR3 here is CASSPGAGGAETQYF. CDR3 DNA: TGTGCCAGCAGCCCCGGAGCGGGAGGGGCGGAGACCCAGTACTTC.

This clone was observed a few times. This CDR3 reads CASSSFSYNSPLHF. The CDR3 bases are TGTGCCAGCTCATCTTTTTCCTATAATTCACCCCTCCACTTT. This chain joins TRBV18 and TRBJ1-6; no definite D call. Trimming left V 5 bases short and J 1 base short, with 6 bases between. This CDR3 spans 14 amino acids. Germline lookup yields CDR1 KGHSH and CDR2 LQKENI.

The chain is built from TRBV7-2 and TRBJ1-2; no clear D gene. Trimming took off 1 base at V and 4 bases at J, with 4 bases between the two ends. Germline values: CDR1 SGHTA, CDR2 FQGNSA. This CDR3 has 12 residues. The CDR3 is CASSLVGYGYTF. In DNA, the CDR3 is TGTGCCAGCAGCTTAGTTGGCTATGGCTACACCTTC.

The V call is TRBV6-1, the J call TRBJ1-2; D gene ambiguous. The CDR3 has 12 amino acids. The V gene's germline CDR1 is MNHNS and CDR2 SASEGT. V was clipped by 6 bases and J by 3 bases, with 8 bases between them. CDR3 DNA: TGTGCCAGCAGCCCATCAGACTATGGCTACACCTTC. Residues: CASSPSDYGYTF.

The CDR3 loop is CASRLGQGANTEAFF. For the CDR3, the DNA is TGTGCCAGCAGGCTGGGCCAGGGAGCGAACACTGAAGCTTTCTTT. The V gene is TRBV2, the J gene TRBJ1-1; possibly TRBD1 for D (5 bases). The germline V and J ends were trimmed by 6 bases and 1 base, with 15 bases remaining between them. The CDR3 loop spans 15 amino acids. Germline V lookup: CDR1 SNHLY, CDR2 FYNNEI.

This chain connects TRBV9 to TRBJ2-1; D possibly corresponds to TRBD1 (7 bases). Germline values: CDR1 SGDLS, CDR2 YYNGEE. This CDR3 comprises 17 residues. The V end lost 4 bases, the J end lost 10 bases, and 27 bases lay between the germline ends. Here the CDR3 DNA reads TGTGCCAGCAGCCCTCAGGGGGGCCCTCTAGGGCGGGTAGAGCAGTTCTTC. Translated, it gives CASSPQGGPLGRVEQFF.

V is TRBV5-4 and J is TRBJ2-7; 9 positions match TRBD1. The CDR3 covers 15 residues. Germline CDR1 is SGHNT and CDR2 is YYREEE (reference sequence). With 0 bases clipped from V and 1 base from J, the junction kept 2 bases outside the gene matches. CDR3 sequence (DNA): TGTGCCAGCAGCTTGGGGGGGACAGGGTCCTACGAGCAGTACTTC. Its protein is CASSLGGTGSYEQYF.

The chain is built from TRBV5-1 and TRBJ2-5; 7 nucleotides align to TRBD1. CDR1 and CDR2 (germline): SGHRS, YFSETQ. With 4 bases clipped from V and 4 bases from J, the junction kept 7 bases outside the gene matches. The CDR3 is 14 amino acids. The DNA of the CDR3 is TGCGCCAGCAGCCGTATAACAGGGGTAGAGACCCAGTACTTC. This translates into CASSRITGVETQYF.

The chain's CDR3 is CATSREIPGSDTQYF. The CDR3 region has the DNA TGTGCCACCAGCAGAGAAATTCCAGGGTCAGATACGCAGTATTTT. This chain links TRBV15 with TRBJ2-3; perhaps TRBD1 as D (5 bases). The CDR3 consists of 15 residues. V lost 0 bases and J 4 bases, leaving 11 bases between the germline ends. Germline V CDR1 and CDR2: LNHNV, YYDKDF (reference sequence).